This TCR beta chain was obtained from a study of T cells in Graves' hyperthyroidism and ophthalmopathy. The study, taken as a whole, reports: Stable hyperthyroidism and ophthalmopathy were separated using 13 V-J signatures.

Germline V gene data show CDR1 as DFQATT and CDR2 as SNEGSKA (reference sequence). The CDR3 totals 12 residues. V dropped 6 bases and J dropped 4 bases, with 11 bases sitting between them. In regard to this clonotype: Its antigen remains unknown.

RNA transcripts gave rise to amplified TCR beta CDR3 regions. HTBI primers were used for first-round RT-PCR of the TCR CDR3. One entry per CDR3 protein, called by TCRdb with MiXCR from the multiplex PCR reads. The sample comprises a few hundred thousand distinct CDR3 sequences, approximately 20% of which are singletons, and about 45% rests with the top ten. The material sequenced was blood. The TCR originated in a man between 40 and 49 years old with Graves' hyperthyroidism. This chain connects TRBV20-1 to TRBJ2-3, with D possibly being TRBD1 (6 bases). CDR3 in DNA: TGCAGTGCCTTGAAGGGGGCAGATACGCAGTATTTT. Its protein is CSALKGADTQYF.